This T cell receptor beta chain derives from a study of T cell responses to AZD1222 COVID-19 vaccine. Study information: Samples with a second dose at about 4 or about 12 weeks were pooled together. Study observations and caveats: Donor demographics were predominantly white British with a female majority; clonal diversity may be underestimated.

Germline loops: CDR1 DFQATT, CDR2 SNEGSKA (reference sequence). The CDR3 is 12 residues long. V gave up 3 bases and J gave up 4 bases, with 9 bases separating them. Repertoires were generated with immunoSEQ multiplex PCR, while TCRdb's copy carries only in-frame clones and drops some. The sample consists of 110,000 or so clones, roughly 88% of them appearing once. This clone showed up just a few times. The antigen is undetermined. The chain couples TRBV20-1 to TRBJ1-2; a possible D gene is TRBD1 (5 bases). The clonotype comes from an adult in good health. The sequencing here drew on peripheral blood, taken on day 0 of AZD1222 vaccination. CDR3 DNA: TGCAGTGCTAGTGGCGACAGCTATGGCTACACCTTC. Encoded protein: CSASGDSYGYTF.